Shown below are 21 T cell receptor beta chains from a single sample sequenced in a study of radiotherapy plus CTLA-4 blockade in lung cancer. Method: immunoSEQ multiplex PCR; TCRdb's copy keeps in-frame clones and lacks some. The sample shows about 53,000 clones, approximately 84% of them seen only once. The sequences come from peripheral blood, collected from a patient treated with radiotherapy plus ipilimumab. The receptors stem from a human donor with non-small cell lung cancer whose response to radiotherapy plus ipilimumab could not be evaluated.

This sequence joins TRBV6-5 and TRBJ2-5; D perhaps matches TRBD1 (6 bases). The germline CDR1 and CDR2 sequences are MNHEY and SVGAGI. The CDR3 totals 13 residues. V lost 7 bases, J lost 5 bases, and 14 bases lay in between. CDR3: CASTPQGQETQYF. CDR3 sequence (DNA): TGTGCCAGCACTCCACAGGGTCAGGAGACCCAGTACTTC.

This chain connects TRBV28 to TRBJ2-7, with D perhaps TRBD2 (5 bases). Germline V gene sequence: CDR1 MDHEN, CDR2 SYDVKM. This CDR3 spans 14 amino acids. The V and J ends lost 4 bases and 3 bases respectively, with 13 bases between them. The CDR3 DNA sequence: TGTGCCAGCAGTTCATCCGGGAAGCTCTACGAGCAGTACTTC. Amino acids: CASSSSGKLYEQYF. Filled out from reference TRBV28 and TRBJ2-7, the complete variable domain reads DVKVTQSSRYLVKRTGEKVFLECVQDMDHENMFWYRQDPGLGLRLIYFSYDVKMKEKGDIPEGYSVSREKKERFSLILESASTNQTSMYLCASSSSGKLYEQYFGPGTRLTVT.

This clone was seen only once. The rearrangement links TRBV9 to TRBJ2-7, with 10 positions matching TRBD2. J was trimmed by 5 bases and V by 3 bases; bases with no gene match: 8. This CDR3 region has 15 residues. CDR1 and CDR2 (germline): SGDLS, YYNGEE. The CDR3 DNA is TGTGCCAGCAGCGGTGAAGCGGGAGGGCCCGACGAGCAGTACTTC. This sequence encodes CASSGEAGGPDEQYF.

The chain recombines TRBV5-6 with TRBJ2-7, with 8 bases fitting TRBD2. J lost 3 bases, V lost 4 bases, and 12 bases had no gene match. The V gene's germline CDR1 is SGHDT and CDR2 YYEEEE. This CDR3 comprises 16 residues. For the CDR3, the DNA is TGTGCCAGCAGCCCGGGGGGGGGAGGTCAGATCTACGAGCAGTACTTC. Protein product: CASSPGGGGQIYEQYF.

The V gene is TRBV9, the J gene TRBJ2-1, with no clear D. This CDR3 has 15 residues. Germline CDR1 is SGDLS and CDR2 is YYNGEE. V was trimmed by 4 bases and J by 4 bases, leaving 15 bases between them. CDR3 DNA: TGTGCCAGCAGCCCACACCGCGACTTATACAATGAGCAGTTCTTC. Protein: CASSPHRDLYNEQFF. The variable domain in full, with the rest retrieved from reference TRBV9 and TRBJ2-1, is DSGVTQTPKHLITATGQRVTLRCSPRSGDLSVYWYQQSLDQGLQFLIQYYNGEERAKGNILERFSAQQFPDLHSELNLSSLELGDSALYFCASSPHRDLYNEQFFGPGTRLTVL.

The chain joins TRBV9 to TRBJ1-4; D is unclear. The CDR3 sequence is 14 residues long. The V end was cut by 5 bases, the J end by 3 bases, with 11 bases between. Germline CDR1 is SGDLS and CDR2 is YYNGEE. The chain's CDR3 is CASSREAANEKLFF. CDR3 in DNA: TGTGCCAGCAGTCGAGAGGCGGCTAATGAAAAACTGTTTTTT. The variable domain in full, with the rest retrieved from reference TRBV9 and TRBJ1-4, is DSGVTQTPKHLITATGQRVTLRCSPRSGDLSVYWYQQSLDQGLQFLIQYYNGEERAKGNILERFSAQQFPDLHSELNLSSLELGDSALYFCASSREAANEKLFFGSGTQLSVL.

V usage is TRBV27 and J usage is TRBJ2-7, with 7 positions matching TRBD1. Unmatched junction bases numbered 6, after V lost 3 bases and J lost 1 base. Per germline, CDR1 MNHEY and CDR2 SMNVEV (reference sequence). This CDR3 has 15 amino acids. The CDR3 DNA is TGTGCCAGCAGTTTGCTACAGGGGTTATCCTACGAGCAGTACTTC. It encodes CASSLLQGLSYEQYF.

The chain links TRBV6-1 to TRBJ1-1; D is possibly TRBD1 (5 bases). Between the trimmed V and J ends, which lost 4 bases and 1 base, there was a span of 10 bases. The germline gives CDR1 MNHNS, CDR2 SASEGT. The CDR3 is 14 amino acids. This chain's CDR3 is CASSVMGGNTEAFF. CDR3 nucleotides: TGTGCCAGCAGTGTAATGGGGGGGAACACTGAAGCTTTCTTT.

This chain joins TRBV19 and TRBJ1-4; tentatively, D is TRBD1 (5 bases). The germline V gene encodes CDR1 LNHDA and CDR2 SQIVND (reference sequence). Trimming stripped 3 bases from V and 11 bases from J, with 19 bases between. The CDR3 is made up of 15 amino acids. The CDR3 region is CASSMPRGTGGKLFF. The CDR3 DNA reads as TGTGCCAGTAGTATGCCCCGGGGGACCGGGGGGAAACTGTTTTTT.

The genes are TRBV5-1 and TRBJ2-2; D gene ambiguous. V lost 5 bases and J lost 0, with 8 bases in between. CDR3 length equals 14 residues. Germline loops: CDR1 SGHRS, CDR2 YFSETQ. The CDR3 region has the DNA TGCGCCAGCAGAAGACTGACGAACACCGGGGAGCTGTTTTTT. As protein: CASRRLTNTGELFF.

The rearrangement links TRBV18 to TRBJ2-1; D gene uncertain. Germline values: CDR1 KGHSH, CDR2 LQKENI. The V end was cut by 2 bases, the J end by 8 bases, with 16 bases between. The CDR3 is made up of 15 amino acids. The CDR3 loop is CASSPFGSLGDEQFF. The CDR3 region has the DNA TGTGCCAGCTCACCATTCGGGTCCCTCGGCGATGAGCAGTTCTTC.

J is TRBJ1-2 and V is TRBV19; D perhaps matches TRBD1 (5 bases). The CDR3 extends over 13 amino acids. V was pared by 0 bases and J by 3 bases, with 5 bases between. Germline V gene lookup returns CDR1 LNHDA and CDR2 SQIVND (reference sequence). CDR3 in DNA: TGTGCCAGTAGTATAGACAGGGACTATGGCTACACCTTC. As protein: CASSIDRDYGYTF.

This clone was detected once. Written as DNA, the CDR3 is TGTGCCAGCAGAAAATCGGACAGGGGATATCAGCCCCAGCATTTT. This translates into CASRKSDRGYQPQHF. The chain combines TRBV28 with TRBJ1-5; 9 nucleotides align to TRBD1. The germline V gene has CDR1 MDHEN and CDR2 SYDVKM. CDR3 size: 15 residues. After removal of 6 bases from V and 5 bases from J, the junction contained 8 bases not matched to a gene. Based on the CDR3 plus reference TRBV28 and TRBJ1-5, the full variable domain is DVKVTQSSRYLVKRTGEKVFLECVQDMDHENMFWYRQDPGLGLRLIYFSYDVKMKEKGDIPEGYSVSREKKERFSLILESASTNQTSMYLCASRKSDRGYQPQHFGDGTRLSIL.

This clone has only one observation. The chain combines TRBV7-2 with TRBJ1-6; D gene unclear. The CDR3 contains 14 residues. Germline loops: CDR1 SGHTA, CDR2 FQGNSA. V was clipped by 2 bases and J by 7 bases, with 9 bases between them. CDR3 DNA: TGTGCCAGCAGCTTATCGGTTTCCAATTCACCCCTCCACTTT. It codes for CASSLSVSNSPLHF.

The V gene is TRBV5-6, the J gene TRBJ2-3; no definite D call. The CDR3 consists of 12 residues. With 5 bases removed from V and 6 bases from J, the gap between germline ends came to 10 bases. The germline V gene has CDR1 SGHDT and CDR2 YYEEEE. CDR3 in amino acids: CASRYSKDTQYF. CDR3 coding DNA: TGTGCCAGCAGGTACTCCAAGGATACGCAGTATTTT.

The chain couples TRBV5-1 to TRBJ2-5; D is possibly TRBD2 (6 bases). Matching the DNA end better, TRBJ2-7 makes the J call doubtful. The CDR3 covers 15 residues. CDR1 SGHRS and CDR2 YFSETQ come from the germline V gene. For the CDR3, the DNA is TGCGCCAGCAGCTTGGCCTCCGGGGGTAGTTACGAGCAGTACTTC. Protein product: CASSLASGGSYEQYF.

The chain employs TRBV5-1 and TRBJ2-3, with unresolved D. V gave up 5 bases and J gave up 0 bases, with 4 bases separating them. Germline V gene data show CDR1 as SGHRS and CDR2 as YFSETQ. The CDR3 contains 12 residues. CDR3 sequence reads: CASRTSTDTQYF. CDR3 sequence (DNA): TGCGCCAGCAGGACTAGCACAGATACGCAGTATTTT.

The CDR3 protein is CASSPQQGMAHGYTF. CDR3 in DNA: TGTGCCAGCAGCCCGCAACAGGGGATGGCCCATGGCTACACCTTC. This chain connects TRBV7-2 to TRBJ1-2; 7 nucleotides align to TRBD1. The CDR3 spans 15 residues. V lost 5 bases to trimming and J lost 6 bases; unmatched junction nucleotides: 12. CDR1 is SGHTA, CDR2 FQGNSA, per germline.

The chain combines TRBV4-1 with TRBJ2-1; D gene uncertain. CDR1 MGHRA and CDR2 YSYEKL come from the germline V gene. This CDR3 has 17 residues. V was pared by 1 base and J by 0 bases, with 13 bases between. CDR3 region: CASSQVAAESSYNEQFF. In DNA form, the CDR3 reads TGCGCCAGCAGCCAAGTGGCGGCGGAGAGCTCCTACAATGAGCAGTTCTTC.

This clone has just one count. The chain couples TRBV9 to TRBJ2-1; the match to TRBD2 covers 10 bases. The germline V gene encodes CDR1 SGDLS and CDR2 YYNGEE. The ends lost 3 bases at V and 6 bases at J; junction bases unmatched: 6. The CDR3 spans 15 residues. The CDR3 here is CASSGTLAGGNEQFF. DNA of the CDR3: TGTGCCAGCAGCGGAACCTTAGCGGGAGGCAATGAGCAGTTCTTC.

The chain employs TRBV7-2 and TRBJ1-6; D gene uncertain. The V and J ends lost 1 base and 9 bases respectively, with 13 bases between them. Germline V gives CDR1 SGHTA, CDR2 FQGNSA. The CDR3 extends over 15 amino acids. This CDR3 reads CASSLGAVRTSPLHF. As DNA, the CDR3 is TGTGCCAGCAGCTTAGGTGCGGTTCGTACTTCACCCCTCCACTTT.